Listed below are T cell receptor beta chains from one sample, sequenced in a study of blood T cells in healthy people across ages. TCRdb re-derived calls from the 5' RACE reads in MiXCR, one entry per CDR3 protein. This sample has 1.8 million or so distinct CDR3 sequences, with 30% to 40% found just once. The sample was blood. These receptors all come from a human donor in good health. Both conserved end residues are part of each CDR3. Each record gives: J gene, CDR3 length, V gene, clone size, D gene, CDR3 DNA, CDR3 protein. D genes are given only for firm matches. Clone size appears in some rows only: once, few, many, or a class for an expanded clone.

>TRBJ2-5|14|TRBV3-1|once|TRBD1
TGTGCCAGCAGTTTCGGGGGACAGGGACAGACCCAGTACTTC
CASSFGGQGQTQYF
>TRBJ2-1|22|TRBV6-5|.|TRBD2
TGTGCCAGCAGTTATCCTCATTCTAAAACCGGGACTAGCGGGGGGCCCTACAATGAGCAGTTCTTC
CASSYPHSKTGTSGGPYNEQFF
>TRBJ2-7|15|TRBV7-3|.|.
TGTGCCAGCAGCTTAACCCTGGGAGACCCTATGGAGCAGTACTTC
CASSLTLGDPMEQYF
>TRBJ1-2|13|TRBV7-6|few|.
TGTGCCAGCAGCGATGTTGGGCTAAATGGCTACACCTTC
CASSDVGLNGYTF
>TRBJ2-3|16|TRBV20-1|once|TRBD2
TGCAGTGCTGACCCCTTAGCGGGCGGGTGGCTGGATACGCAGTATTTT
CSADPLAGGWLDTQYF
>TRBJ2-5|15|TRBV20-1|.|TRBD1
TGCAGTGCGTGGCAGGGGGAACAATTACAAGAGACCCAGTACTTC
CSAWQGEQLQETQYF
>TRBJ2-5|12|TRBV20-1|few|.
TGCAGTGCTACGACAGCTCAAGAGACCCAGTACTTC
CSATTAQETQYF
>TRBJ1-2|16|TRBV4-2|few|.
TGTGCCAGCAGCCAAGATTGGGGTGGCAGGGGTAATGGCTACACCTTC
CASSQDWGGRGNGYTF
>TRBJ2-3|13|TRBV20-1|.|.
TGCAGTGCTAGAGCCTCCGCCACAGATACGCAGTATTTT
CSARASATDTQYF
>TRBJ1-5|17|TRBV7-2|.|.
TGTGCCAGCAGCTTACGGCAGGGAGTCAGTGGACGTCAGCCCCAGCATTTT
CASSLRQGVSGRQPQHF
>TRBJ2-5|13|TRBV15|.|.
TGTGCCGCCAGCAGAGTCATTGAGGAGACCCAGTACTTC
CAASRVIEETQYF
>TRBJ2-4|13|TRBV9|.|.
TGTGCCAGCAGCGGAGTCTCCGCCGACATTCAGTACTTC
CASSGVSADIQYF
>TRBJ1-2|11|TRBV7-9|few|.
TGTGCCAGCAGCTTAGCAGGAAGATACACCTTC
CASSLAGRYTF
>TRBJ1-2|15|TRBV7-9|.|.
TGTGCCAGCAGCCAACCCGGGGGGGCGGACTATGGCTACACCTTC
CASSQPGGADYGYTF
>TRBJ2-7|14|TRBV6-1|.|.
TGTGCCAGCAGCGCTCGGGGGAGCTCCTACGAGCAGTACTTC
CASSARGSSYEQYF
>TRBJ2-4|13|TRBV12-3/TRBV12-4|.|.
TGTGCCAGCAGTGGAACAGGCCCCAATGAGCAGTACTTC
CASSGTGPNEQYF
>TRBJ1-5|14|TRBV28|.|.
TGTGCCAGCAGTCTCTTAATAGGCGGGGGAGCCCAGCATTTT
CASSLLIGGGAQHF
>TRBJ2-5|14|TRBV20-1|.|.
TGCAGTGCTAGGAGTGGGGGGCTGTGGGAGACCCAGTACTTC
CSARSGGLWETQYF
>TRBJ1-5|16|TRBV27|few|TRBD1
TGTGCCAGCAGTCGGACAGGCGTGAATAGCAATCAGCCCCAGCATTTT
CASSRTGVNSNQPQHF
>TRBJ2-5|17|TRBV9|.|TRBD2
TGTGCCAGCAGCGTAGGGGCTAGCGGGGGGCACCAAGAGACCCAGTACTTC
CASSVGASGGHQETQYF
>TRBJ2-5|14|TRBV4-2|.|.
TGTGCCAGCAGCCAAGCGGGGAGGTACAATGAGCAGTACTTC
CASSQAGRYNEQYF
>TRBJ2-7|15|TRBV19|few|TRBD1
TGTGCCAGTAGTATAGGTTACAGGGGGCGATCCGAGCAGTACTTC
CASSIGYRGRSEQYF
>TRBJ1-2|14|TRBV7-9|few|.
TGTGCCAGCAGCTTAGTTTTCAGGGCGGAAGGCTACACCTTC
CASSLVFRAEGYTF
>TRBJ1-1|16|TRBV4-1|few|.
TGCGCCAGCAGCCGCCCTGTGGAGGACCCGAACACTGAAGCTTTCTTT
CASSRPVEDPNTEAFF
>TRBJ1-2|15|TRBV30|.|TRBD1
TGTGCCTGGAGTGCATTACGGACAGGGTCAAATGGCTACACCTTC
CAWSALRTGSNGYTF
>TRBJ2-1|16|TRBV4-3|.|TRBD2
TGCGCCAGCAGCCAAGGTCTAGCGGGGGGGCGCAATGAGCAGTTCTTC
CASSQGLAGGRNEQFF
>TRBJ2-1|17|TRBV20-1|.|TRBD2
TGCAGTGCGACCGGGACTAGCGGGAGGTTTTCCTACAATGAGCAGTTCTTC
CSATGTSGRFSYNEQFF
>TRBJ2-4|11|TRBV12-3/TRBV12-4|once|.
TGTGCCAGCAGTTTTGATACGAGGTGGTACTTC
CASSFDTRWYF
>TRBJ2-3|15|TRBV4-1|.|TRBD1
TGCGCCAGCAGCCAAGGGGACAGGGTAGGAACGACGCAGTATTTT
CASSQGDRVGTTQYF
>TRBJ2-3|15|TRBV12-3/TRBV12-4|.|.
TGTGCCAGCAGTTTGTTGCGGGGGCCCGGGGATACGCAGTATTTT
CASSLLRGPGDTQYF
>TRBJ1-6|16|TRBV7-6|few|TRBD1
TGTGCCAGCAGCTTAGGGGGGACAGGGGACTTCATACCCCTCCACTTT
CASSLGGTGDFIPLHF
>TRBJ1-2|14|TRBV9|.|.
TGTGCCAGCAGCCCCATTGTAAGGGACTATGGCTACACCTTC
CASSPIVRDYGYTF
>TRBJ1-2|14|TRBV4-2|.|.
TGTGCCAGCAGCCAAGGTGCAGACCTATATGGCTACACCTTC
CASSQGADLYGYTF
>TRBJ2-3|15|TRBV6-4|many|TRBD2
TGTGCCAGCAGTGAGGAGCGGGGCAGCACAGATACGCAGTATTTT
CASSEERGSTDTQYF
>TRBJ2-7|15|TRBV2|few|.
TGTGCCAGCAGTGATCACCCAGGGACCACCTACGAGCAGTACTTC
CASSDHPGTTYEQYF
>TRBJ2-1|16|TRBV5-1|.|.
TGCGCCAGCAGCGCCTCGGTGACACCCTCCTACAATGAGCAGTTCTTC
CASSASVTPSYNEQFF
>TRBJ2-3|16|TRBV27|few|.
TGTGCCAGCAGTCCGCAGGTGATAGCGGGCACAGATACGCAGTATTTT
CASSPQVIAGTDTQYF
>TRBJ2-5|14|TRBV29-1|.|.
TGCAGCGTCCACAGGAGTACTCAAGAAGAGACCCAGTACTTC
CSVHRSTQEETQYF
>TRBJ2-5|14|TRBV6-6|.|TRBD1
TGTGCCAGCAGTCCTCAGGGGGCCCAAGAGACCCAGTACTTC
CASSPQGAQETQYF
>TRBJ2-7|16|TRBV9|.|.
TGTGCCAGCAGCGTAGCGGTCCACCCGGGGGAATACGAGCAGTACTTC
CASSVAVHPGEYEQYF
>TRBJ2-3|15|TRBV7-2|.|.
TGCGCCAGCAGCTTTATTAGCGGATCCACAGATACGCAGTATTTT
CASSFISGSTDTQYF
>TRBJ2-1|12|TRBV7-2|.|.
TGTGCCAGCAGCTCAAACGGAGGTGAGCAGTTCTTC
CASSSNGGEQFF
>TRBJ2-4|12|TRBV12-3/TRBV12-4|.|.
TGTGCCAGCGGAAGGGCCGTCCGGGAACAGTACTTC
CASGRAVREQYF
>TRBJ2-7|14|TRBV4-1|many|.
TGCGCCAGCAGCCTACGATCGGGGGACTACGAGCAGTACTTC
CASSLRSGDYEQYF
>TRBJ1-1|12|TRBV11-1|.|.
TGTGCCAGCAGCCTCTCTTCAGTTGAAGCTTTCTTT
CASSLSSVEAFF
>TRBJ2-3|14|TRBV29-1|once|TRBD2
TGCAGCGTTGATGGCGGGGGGAACCCAGATACGCAGTATTTT
CSVDGGGNPDTQYF
>TRBJ1-2|14|TRBV27|.|.
TGTGCCAGCAGTTTCCTGAGTAGTAACTATGGCTACACCTTC
CASSFLSSNYGYTF